The 16 T cell receptor beta chains below all came from one sample that was sequenced in a study of CDR3 diversity in severe acne (dated 2019 in TCRdb). The library relied on PCR. Instrument on record: Illumina HiSeq 2000. TCRdb's own reprocessing of the public reads used fastp at Q25 and MiXCR and kept productive beta chains. A single entry per CDR3 protein holds the most common genes and DNA from its merged rows. Present in this sample are 100,000 or so distinct CDR3 sequences, roughly half of which were seen just once. The ten largest account for under 15% of the sample. Material for sequencing was blood. The receptors derive from a male donor with acne.

The V and J genes are TRBV6-5 and TRBJ2-4; D gene ambiguous. The CDR3 runs 14 residues. Between the trimmed V and J ends, which lost 0 bases and 5 bases, there was a span of 8 bases. Germline CDR1 is MNHEY and CDR2 is SVGAGI. The CDR3 loop is CASSYSSGENIQYF. The CDR3 coding sequence is TGTGCCAGCAGTTACTCCTCTGGGGAAAACATTCAGTACTTC.

This clonotype was detected ten times or more. This rearrangement joins TRBV24-1 to TRBJ1-1; TRBD1 matches at 11 bases. The V gene end was trimmed by 3 bases and the J gene end by 6 bases; junction bases not matched to a gene: 2. Germline values: CDR1 KGHDR, CDR2 SFDVKD. The CDR3 length is 14 residues. Here the CDR3 reads CATSDPDRGPEAFF. DNA of the CDR3: TGTGCCACCAGTGATCCGGACAGGGGGCCTGAAGCTTTCTTT.

The chain couples TRBV2 to TRBJ2-7, with 13 bases fitting TRBD2. Germline CDR1 is SNHLY and CDR2 is FYNNEI. J was trimmed by 4 bases and V by 4 bases; bases with no gene match: 4. This CDR3 has 15 residues. The CDR3 DNA sequence: TGTGCCAGCAGTGGGACTAGCGGGAGAATATACGAGCAGTACTTC. Residues: CASSGTSGRIYEQYF.

Worth noting for this clonotype: The conserved final phenylalanine or tryptophan is absent from the CDR3, which likely points to a read error. The DNA is omitted, as the CDR3 cannot be located on it reliably, and the CDR3 follows TCRdb's listing. This CDR3 reads CASSLVTGSTSFL. The V gene is TRBV5-6, the J gene TRBJ1-1; TRBD1 is the table's D call and was not checked against the DNA. The CDR3 sequence runs 13 residues, both termini included. Per the germline V gene, CDR1 is SGHDT and CDR2 is YYEEEE.

Notes on this clonotype: One end of the junction fails to match germline, which may point to a read error. The chain is built from TRBV24-1 and TRBJ2-5, with D possibly matching TRBD1 (7 bases). CDR1 and CDR2 from the germline V gene are KGHDR and SFDVKD. The length of the CDR3 is 17 residues. CDR3 sequence (DNA): TGTGCCACCAGTGGGGGCGGGACAGCAGTACCTCAAGAGGCCCAGTACTTC. It yields the protein CATSGGGTAVPQEAQYF.

This clonotype has just a few counts. This clone may be a read error of a much larger clone one base away. The rearrangement links TRBV29-1 to TRBJ2-5; D remains ambiguous. CDR3 length equals 11 residues. The germline V gene encodes CDR1 SQVTM and CDR2 ANQGSEA. In DNA form, the CDR3 reads TGCGGCGCACCGACACGGGAGACCCAGTACTTC. This encodes CGAPTRETQYF.

The CDR3 loop reads CAWSPGTGGLFF. CDR3 DNA: TGTGCCTGGAGCCCCGGGACAGGGGGCTTGTTCTTC. The chain carries TRBV30 and TRBJ2-1; 12 bases match TRBD1. CDR1 and CDR2 (germline): GTSNPN, SVGIG (reference sequence). This CDR3 spans 12 amino acids. V lost 3 bases to trimming and J lost 15 bases; unmatched junction nucleotides: 6.

This clonotype was recorded a few times. The rearrangement links TRBV10-3 to TRBJ2-7, with 7 bases that match TRBD2. J was trimmed by 3 bases and V by 2 bases; bases with no gene match: 7. The germline gives CDR1 ENHRY, CDR2 SYGVKD. This CDR3 contains 15 residues. In nucleotides, the CDR3 is TGTGCCATCAGTGAGGGGAGGGACGTTTTCTACGAGCAGTACTTC. Protein sequence: CAISEGRDVFYEQYF.

The gene calls are TRBV9 and TRBJ2-7; possible D gene TRBD1, 8 bases. CDR1 is SGDLS and CDR2 is YYNGEE in the germline V gene. Trimming removed 4 bases at V and 4 bases at J, with 15 bases between. The CDR3 extends over 14 amino acids. CDR3: CASSTGQGGYEQYF. The DNA for the CDR3 is TGTGCCAGCAGCACCGGACAGGGAGGGTACGAGCAGTACTTC.

V gene TRBV20-1 combines with J gene TRBJ1-5; D remains unclear. This CDR3 has 15 residues. V was cut by 0 bases and J by 0 bases, with 9 bases left in between. Germline values: CDR1 DFQATT, CDR2 SNEGSKA (reference sequence). The CDR3 spells CSAREGRSSNQPQHF. In DNA form, the CDR3 reads TGCAGTGCTAGAGAAGGCAGATCTAGCAATCAGCCCCAGCATTTT.

This clonotype was seen only a few times. The chain recombines TRBV7-9 with TRBJ2-6; 10 positions match TRBD1. After removal of 1 base from V and 4 bases from J, the junction contained 4 bases not matched to a gene. The CDR3 runs 17 residues. Germline CDR1 SEHNR, CDR2 FQNEAQ (reference sequence). CDR3 residues: CASSLVPGQGGANVLTF. DNA for the CDR3: TGTGCCAGCAGCTTAGTTCCGGGACAGGGGGGGGCCAACGTCCTGACTTTC.

This clonotype was picked up many times. This sequence joins TRBV20-1 and TRBJ2-2; D is unresolved. Per germline, CDR1 DFQATT and CDR2 SNEGSKA (reference sequence). V gave up 2 bases and J gave up 1 base, with 5 bases separating them. The length of the CDR3 is 13 residues. Here the CDR3 DNA reads TGCAGTGCTAGATGTCTGAACACCGGGGAGCTGTTTTTT. Protein sequence: CSARCLNTGELFF.

This clonotype was counted at least ten times. V usage is TRBV19 and J usage is TRBJ1-5, with 7 bases matching TRBD1. The junction had 3 bases not matched to a gene; V was cut back by 3 bases and J by 4 bases. The germline gives CDR1 LNHDA, CDR2 SQIVND (reference sequence). The CDR3 contains 14 residues. The CDR3 protein is CASSMQQGNQPQHF. The CDR3 region has the DNA TGTGCCAGTAGTATGCAACAGGGGAATCAGCCCCAGCATTTT.

V gene TRBV7-2 combines with J gene TRBJ2-5; maybe TRBD2 (5 bases). Germline values: CDR1 SGHTA, CDR2 FQGNSA. V lost 5 bases and J lost 2, with 12 bases in between. This CDR3 has 14 residues. In nucleotides, the CDR3 is TGTGCCAGCAGCCACCCGGACTTACAAGAGACCCAGTACTTC. This codes for CASSHPDLQETQYF.

This clonotype was seen a handful of times. The genes are TRBV10-3 and TRBJ2-3, with TRBD2 as a possible D gene (6 bases). The CDR3 has 15 residues. Trimming shortened V by 4 bases and J by 0 bases, and 11 bases separated the two germline ends. CDR1 and CDR2 (germline): ENHRY, SYGVKD. The CDR3 sequence is CAISADGRSTDTQYF. The DNA for the CDR3 is TGTGCCATCAGTGCTGACGGGAGAAGCACAGATACGCAGTATTTT.

The chain couples TRBV4-1 to TRBJ2-7; D not certain. V gave up 2 bases and J gave up 5 bases, with 19 bases separating them. The CDR3 spans 16 residues. The germline V gene encodes CDR1 MGHRA and CDR2 YSYEKL. The CDR3 loop is CASSQSPGPPGHEQYF. The CDR3 DNA follows: TGCGCCAGCAGCCAAAGCCCGGGCCCCCCGGGTCACGAGCAGTACTTC.